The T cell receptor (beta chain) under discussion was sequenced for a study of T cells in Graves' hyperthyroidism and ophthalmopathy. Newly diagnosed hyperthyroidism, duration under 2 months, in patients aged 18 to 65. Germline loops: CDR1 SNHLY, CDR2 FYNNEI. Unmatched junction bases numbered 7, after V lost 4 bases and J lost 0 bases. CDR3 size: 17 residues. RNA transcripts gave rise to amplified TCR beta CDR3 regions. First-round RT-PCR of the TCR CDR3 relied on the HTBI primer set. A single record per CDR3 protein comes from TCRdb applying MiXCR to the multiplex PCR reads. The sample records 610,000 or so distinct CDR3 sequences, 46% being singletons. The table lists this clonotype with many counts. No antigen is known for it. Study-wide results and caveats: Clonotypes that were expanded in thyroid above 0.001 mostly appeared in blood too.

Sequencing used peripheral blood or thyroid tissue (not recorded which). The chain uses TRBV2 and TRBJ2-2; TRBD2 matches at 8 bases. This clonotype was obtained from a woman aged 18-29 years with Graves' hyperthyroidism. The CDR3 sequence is CASSARAGDPNTGELFF. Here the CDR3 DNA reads TGTGCCAGCAGTGCAAGAGCGGGAGACCCGAACACCGGGGAGCTGTTTTTT.